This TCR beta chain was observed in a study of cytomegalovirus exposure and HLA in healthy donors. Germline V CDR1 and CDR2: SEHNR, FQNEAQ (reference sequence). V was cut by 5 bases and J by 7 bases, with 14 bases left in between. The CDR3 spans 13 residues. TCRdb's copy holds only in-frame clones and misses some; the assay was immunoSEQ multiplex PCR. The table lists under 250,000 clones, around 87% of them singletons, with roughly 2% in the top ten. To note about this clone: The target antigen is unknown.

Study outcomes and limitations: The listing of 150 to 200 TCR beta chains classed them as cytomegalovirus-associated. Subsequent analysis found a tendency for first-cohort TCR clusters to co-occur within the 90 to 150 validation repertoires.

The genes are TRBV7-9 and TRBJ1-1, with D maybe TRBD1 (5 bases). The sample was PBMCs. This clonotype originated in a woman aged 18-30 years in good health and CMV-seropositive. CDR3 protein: CASSAVRQGEAFF. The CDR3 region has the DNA TGTGCCAGCAGCGCAGTCCGGCAGGGTGAAGCTTTCTTT.